This TCR beta chain was identified during a study of patients and donors after allogeneic stem cell transplantation (TCRdb year 2020). V is cut by 0 bases and J by 4 bases, and the space between the germline ends is 13 bases. CDR1 SGHRS and CDR2 YFSETQ are derived from the germline V gene. Taken from cysteine to phenylalanine, the CDR3 has 15 residues. Solely the CDR3 DNA is kept, with 45 bases framed from the first base. The method behind the library was RT-PCR. Sequencer: NextSeq 550. TCRdb itself trimmed the public reads at Q25 with fastp, ran MiXCR and retained productive beta chains. Every entry covers one CDR3 protein and lists the most common genes and DNA from its rows. The sample table contains a few hundred thousand distinct CDR3 sequences; only one count was recorded for roughly 13% of them. Of the sample, around a tenth is held by the ten largest clones. As regards this clonotype: It lacks a known antigen. Per-nucleotide qualities are absent, and no much larger clonotype sits a single base away.

Material for sequencing was blood, either unsorted or a sorted T cell fraction (not recorded which). The clonotype comes from a human donor who was either an allogeneic HSCT recipient or a stem cell or donor lymphocyte infusion donor (not recorded which). It is not recorded whose cells these are; they may come from a transplant donor. This chain joins TRBV5-1 to TRBJ2-5; the D gene cannot be resolved beyond TRBD1 or TRBD2, each matching 5 bases. The DNA reads TGCGCCAGCAGCTTGGGGGGGTTACCCCTAGAGACCCAGTACTTC. Its product reads: CASSLGGLPLETQYF. With the portions outside the CDR3 filled from the reference TRBV5-1 and TRBJ2-5 genes, the complete variable region becomes KAGVTQTPRYLIKTRGQQVTLSCSPISGHRSVSWYQQTPGQGLQFLFEYFSETQRNKGNFPGRFSGRQFSNSRSEMNVSTLELGDSALYLCASSLGGLPLETQYFGPGTRLLVL.